The clone carrying this TCR beta chain was picked up one time. CDR1 is PRHDT and CDR2 is FYEKMQ in the germline V gene (reference sequence). The germline V and J ends were trimmed by 5 bases and 9 bases, with 16 bases remaining between them. This CDR3 contains 13 residues. This sample was taken from a study of graft-versus-host responses after intestinal transplantation. Only in-frame clones appear in the TCRdb table, and some are missing; sequencing was by immunoSEQ multiplex PCR. The sample includes 16,000 or so clones, 95% of them seen just once. The receptor was derived from a human patient who received an intestinal transplant, so some T cells may come from the graft donor. This specimen consisted of PBMCs, obtained 23 days after intestinal transplant. This sequence joins TRBV13 and TRBJ1-1; D may be TRBD1 (6 bases). CDR3 in amino acids: CASSPWTDPKAFF. CDR3 sequence (DNA): TGTGCCAGCAGCCCATGGACAGATCCGAAAGCTTTCTTT.